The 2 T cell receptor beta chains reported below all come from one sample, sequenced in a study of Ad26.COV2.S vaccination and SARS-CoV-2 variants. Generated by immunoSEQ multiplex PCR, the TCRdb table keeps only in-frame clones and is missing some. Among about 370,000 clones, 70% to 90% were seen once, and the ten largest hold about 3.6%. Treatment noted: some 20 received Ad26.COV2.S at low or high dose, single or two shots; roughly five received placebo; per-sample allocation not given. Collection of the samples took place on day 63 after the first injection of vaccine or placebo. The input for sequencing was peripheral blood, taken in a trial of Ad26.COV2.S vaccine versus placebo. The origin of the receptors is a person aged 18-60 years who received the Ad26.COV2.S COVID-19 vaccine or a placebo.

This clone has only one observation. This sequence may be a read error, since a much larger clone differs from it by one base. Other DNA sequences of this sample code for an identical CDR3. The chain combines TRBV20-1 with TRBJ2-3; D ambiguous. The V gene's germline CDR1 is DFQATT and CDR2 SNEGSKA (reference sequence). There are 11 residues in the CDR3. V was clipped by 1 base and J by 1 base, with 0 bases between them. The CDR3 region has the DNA TGCAGTGCTAGAGGCACAGATACGCAGTATTTT. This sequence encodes CSARGTDTQYF.

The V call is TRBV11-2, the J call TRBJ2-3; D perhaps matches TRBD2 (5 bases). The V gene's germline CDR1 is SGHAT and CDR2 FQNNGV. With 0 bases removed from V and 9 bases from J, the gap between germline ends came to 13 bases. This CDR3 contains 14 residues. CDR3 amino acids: CASSLDLATSTQYF. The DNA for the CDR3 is TGTGCCAGCAGCTTAGACCTAGCCACCTCCACGCAGTATTTT.